This T cell receptor beta chain was profiled in a study of cytomegalovirus exposure and HLA in healthy donors. Study information: An earlier analysis found 100 million or so unique TCR beta sequences from 150 million to 200 million T cells. Study-level points and caveats: Owing to their indistinguishability, certain V segments, notably TRBV6-2 and TRBV6-3, were excluded. Fewer N-insertions (relative to the roughly 610-donor mean) were reportedly seen in an Asian-associated ancestry cluster in a later analysis.

As for this clone: Its matching antigen is unknown.

The PCR ran on 60 Vbeta and 13 Jbeta primers. TCRdb keeps only in-frame clones here, not all; method: immunoSEQ multiplex PCR. The table includes about 95,000 clones, just under 70% detected once. V dropped 0 bases and J dropped 3; count of bases not matched to a gene: 5. Germline V gives CDR1 SNHLY, CDR2 FYNNEI. This CDR3 is built from 17 residues. The chain joins TRBV2 to TRBJ2-3, with 11 bases that match TRBD2. This sequence originates from a woman between 45 and 65 years old in good health and CMV-seropositive. Sequences were obtained from PBMCs. CDR3 region: CASSEAGASGRTDTQYF. CDR3 in DNA: TGTGCCAGCAGTGAAGCGGGGGCTAGCGGGAGGACAGATACGCAGTATTTT. Supplemented by reference TRBV2 and TRBJ2-3, the full variable domain reads EPEVTQTPSHQVTQMGQEVILRCVPISNHLYFYWYRQILGQKVEFLVSFYNNEISEKSEIFDDQFSVERPDGSNFTLKIRSTKLEDSAMYFCASSEAGASGRTDTQYFGPGTRLTVL.